The table lists the clone carrying this TCR beta chain with a few counts. The antigen remains undetermined. With constant-segment primers, 5'RACE yielded cDNA libraries of TCR alpha and TCR beta that carried sample barcodes and UMIs. MiXCR, run by TCRdb on the 5' RACE reads, gives a single entry per CDR3 protein. The sample has more than 350,000 distinct CDR3 sequences; approximately 15% are singletons. This entry comes from a study of T-cell memory formation after mild COVID-19. The CDR3 consists of 11 residues. Germline V CDR1 and CDR2: ENHRY, SYGVKD. The V and J ends lost 8 bases and 7 bases respectively, with 9 bases between them. Overall study results and limits: Pre-infection memory harbored some responding clones, suggesting cross-reactive memory joined.

The clonotype originates from a young man who had mild COVID-19 (a few samples of this study predate the infection). Cell type and time point are not known. Material for sequencing was PBMCs or a T cell subset sorted from them (not recorded which). The chain couples TRBV10-3 to TRBJ2-1; the D is unclear. The CDR3 coding sequence is TGTGCCATCGAGAGGCGTAATGAGCAGTTCTTC. It translates to CAIERRNEQFF.